This entry describes one T cell receptor beta chain. V gave up 2 bases and J gave up 0 bases, with 10 bases separating them. The CDR3 length is 15 residues. Germline CDR1 MNHEY, CDR2 SVGAGI. Data came from immunoSEQ multiplex PCR; TCRdb stores just in-frame clones and leaves some out. The table records about 9,700 clones, 70% to 80% of them present only once. These data are taken from a study of tumor-infiltrating lymphocytes in localized non-small cell lung cancer. The rearrangement uses TRBV6-5 and TRBJ1-2; the D is unclear. The sequenced sample consisted of lung tumor tissue. The sequence came from a human donor with non-small cell lung cancer. The CDR3 DNA follows: TGTGCCAGCAGTTACACAACGGGAACTAACTATGGCTACACCTTC. Residues: CASSYTTGTNYGYTF.